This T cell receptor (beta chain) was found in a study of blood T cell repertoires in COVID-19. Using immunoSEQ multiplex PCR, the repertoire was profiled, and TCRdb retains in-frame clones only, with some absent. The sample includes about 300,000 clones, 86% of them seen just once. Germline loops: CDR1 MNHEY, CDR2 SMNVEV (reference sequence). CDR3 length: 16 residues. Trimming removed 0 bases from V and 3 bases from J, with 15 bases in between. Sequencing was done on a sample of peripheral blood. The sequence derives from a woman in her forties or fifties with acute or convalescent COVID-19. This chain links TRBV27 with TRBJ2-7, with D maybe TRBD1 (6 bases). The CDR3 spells CASSLSMGHRDYEQYF. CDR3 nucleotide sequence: TGTGCCAGCAGTTTATCGATGGGACATAGAGACTACGAGCAGTACTTC.